The clone carrying this T cell receptor (beta chain) has just one count. The antigen is not known. Clones were read by immunoSEQ multiplex PCR, and TCRdb kept only the in-frame ones, dropping some. This sample has 15,000 or so clones, with about four fifths found just once. This record comes from a study of somatic mutations in cytotoxic T cells in rheumatoid arthritis. Study in general: Patients had 30 to 35 ml EDTA blood drawn right after diagnosis, before any treatment.

Germline CDR1 reads SSHAT; CDR2 reads FNYEAQ (reference sequence). Deletions cut 5 bases from V and 0 bases from J, with 10 bases between. The CDR3 contains 14 residues. Overall study findings and caveats: The authors did not know the antigen targets of the expanded CD8+ clones. CD8+ clonality increased with age in rheumatoid arthritis patients but not in healthy controls.

The J gene is TRBJ1-1, the V gene TRBV7-7, with D perhaps matching TRBD1 (6 bases). The source of this sequence is an adult with rheumatoid arthritis. Sequencing used CD8+ T cells sorted from blood. CDR3 bases: TGTGCCAGCAGCCCTGACAGGCTGAACACTGAAGCTTTCTTT. Amino acid sequence: CASSPDRLNTEAFF.